Each of the 19 T cell receptor beta chains below was sequenced from the same sample in a study of Tregs in tolerant kidney transplant recipients. Method: immunoSEQ multiplex PCR; TCRdb's copy keeps in-frame clones and lacks some. The sample includes around 85,000 clones, 75% to 95% of them seen just once. This material consisted of Tregs from blood, taken before the transplant. The receptors derive from a human donor who received a combined kidney and bone marrow transplant.

V usage is TRBV20-1 and J usage is TRBJ2-1; no firm D call. The CDR3 runs to 11 residues. V shed 0 bases and J shed 5 bases, with 2 bases lying between them. Germline values: CDR1 DFQATT, CDR2 SNEGSKA (reference sequence). CDR3 nucleotides: TGCAGTGCTAGAGAGCACAATGAGCAGTTCTTC. Protein product: CSAREHNEQFF.

The chain's CDR3 is CASSLARGDGYNEQFF. The CDR3 DNA reads as TGTGCCAGCAGCCTCGCCCGGGGGGACGGGTACAATGAGCAGTTCTTC. The chain combines TRBV7-2 with TRBJ2-1; 7 bases fit TRBD2. This CDR3 spans 16 amino acids. Germline CDR1 reads SGHTA; CDR2 reads FQGNSA. The junction had 11 bases not matched to a gene; V was cut back by 5 bases and J by 4 bases.

The chain carries TRBV7-2 and TRBJ2-7; D assignment may be TRBD1 or TRBD2 (5 bases each). The germline CDR1 and CDR2 sequences are SGHTA and FQGNSA. V was trimmed by 5 bases and J by 5 bases, leaving 25 bases between them. CDR3 size: 17 residues. The CDR3 loop is CASSPATVPGAYHEQYF. DNA of the CDR3: TGTGCCAGCAGCCCGGCTACAGTGCCCGGGGCGTACCACGAGCAGTACTTC.

The rearrangement links TRBV28 to TRBJ1-1; maybe TRBD1 (5 bases). V was trimmed by 1 base and J by 6 bases, leaving 12 bases between them. Per germline, CDR1 MDHEN and CDR2 SYDVKM. The CDR3 covers 14 residues. In DNA, the CDR3 is TGTGCCAGCAGTTTATATCCAGGGATGGCTGAAGCTTTCTTT. It translates to CASSLYPGMAEAFF.

The rearrangement uses TRBV28 and TRBJ1-3; 9 nucleotides match TRBD1. J gave up 2 bases and V 5 bases, and 1 base lay outside the gene matches. Germline V gives CDR1 MDHEN, CDR2 SYDVKM. This CDR3 is built from 14 residues. The CDR3 loop reads CASSRTGAGNTIYF. CDR3 in DNA: TGTGCCAGCAGTCGGACAGGGGCTGGAAACACCATATATTTT.

The chain has TRBV7-2 and TRBJ2-3; 7 nucleotides align to TRBD2. The V and J ends lost 1 base and 2 bases, in that order; junction bases with no gene match: 15. CDR1 SGHTA and CDR2 FQGNSA come from the germline V gene. The CDR3 extends over 19 amino acids. In nucleotides, the CDR3 is TGTGCCAGCAGCTTAGGGTCATTAATGACTAGCTGGTACACAGATACGCAGTATTTT. Its translation is CASSLGSLMTSWYTDTQYF.

The chain couples TRBV27 to TRBJ2-7; tentatively, D is TRBD2 (5 bases). CDR1 is MNHEY and CDR2 is SMNVEV in the germline V gene (reference sequence). V was pared by 2 bases and J by 4 bases, with 6 bases between. CDR3 length: 12 residues. CDR3 sequence (DNA): TGTGCCAGCAGTTTACCGGGATACGAGCAGTACTTC. It is translated as CASSLPGYEQYF.

The rearrangement joins TRBV21-1 to TRBJ2-5; TRBD1 is the table's D call and was not checked against the DNA. TRBV21-1 is classified as a pseudogene. CDR3 size: 17 residues. CDR3 residues: CASSKGGSDRARETQYF. The DNA of the CDR3 is TGTGCCAGCAGCAAAGGGGGATCGGACAGGGCCCGGGAGACCCAGTACTTC.

This chain joins TRBV7-9 and TRBJ2-2; D gene uncertain. With 1 base removed from V and 3 bases from J, the gap between germline ends came to 12 bases. Germline-derived CDR1 and CDR2 are SEHNR and FQNEAQ (reference sequence). This CDR3 comprises 16 residues. The CDR3 DNA follows: TGTGCCAGCAGCTTAGATAAGGCGCAGGACACCGGGGAGCTGTTTTTT. Amino acid sequence: CASSLDKAQDTGELFF. Variable domain in full (rest from reference TRBV7-9 and TRBJ2-2): DTGVSQNPRHKITKRGQNVTFRCDPISEHNRLYWYRQTLGQGPEFLTYFQNEAQLEKSRLLSDRFSAERPKGSFSTLEIQRTEQGDSAMYLCASSLDKAQDTGELFFGEGSRLTVL.

The J gene is TRBJ2-2, the V gene TRBV19; no clear D gene. Trimming removed 4 bases from V and 2 bases from J, with 5 bases in between. Germline values: CDR1 LNHDA, CDR2 SQIVND (reference sequence). The CDR3 runs to 13 residues. The CDR3 coding sequence is TGTGCCAGTAGTAACATAAACACCGGGGAGCTGTTTTTT. The encoded protein is CASSNINTGELFF.

The V call is TRBV5-1, the J call TRBJ2-7; the D gene is possibly TRBD1 (5 bases). V was pared by 4 bases and J by 3 bases, with 17 bases between. The CDR3 has 15 amino acids. CDR1 and CDR2 from the germline V gene are SGHRS and YFSETQ. CDR3 in DNA: TGCGCCAGCAGCCCTACAACAGGTACCGTCTACGAGCAGTACTTC. Its translation: CASSPTTGTVYEQYF.

The chain employs TRBV7-9 and TRBJ1-5; no clear D. The germline gives CDR1 SEHNR, CDR2 FQNEAQ (reference sequence). The CDR3 is 14 amino acids. V dropped 3 bases and J dropped 4 bases, with 10 bases sitting between them. CDR3 in DNA: TGTGCCAGCAGCTTGTCAGACCCTAATCAGCCCCAGCATTTT. Protein sequence: CASSLSDPNQPQHF.

The chain employs TRBV28 and TRBJ2-7; 7 bases agree with TRBD2. The ends lost 1 base at V and 3 bases at J; junction bases unmatched: 3. Per the germline V gene, CDR1 is MDHEN and CDR2 is SYDVKM. This CDR3 spans 14 amino acids. CDR3 sequence reads: CASSLSAGDYEQYF. The CDR3 DNA sequence: TGTGCCAGCAGTTTATCGGCGGGGGACTACGAGCAGTACTTC.

The V and J genes are TRBV28 and TRBJ1-4; TRBD1 is a possible D gene (5 bases). V lost 6 bases to trimming and J lost 3 bases, with 11 bases between them. Germline CDR1 is MDHEN and CDR2 is SYDVKM. This CDR3 contains 14 residues. The CDR3 spells CASRPGGANEKLFF. Written as DNA, the CDR3 is TGTGCCAGCAGGCCGGGGGGGGCTAATGAAAAACTGTTTTTT.

The chain combines TRBV30 with TRBJ1-5; D is ambiguous. The CDR3 extends over 13 amino acids. Germline assignment: CDR1 GTSNPN and CDR2 SVGIG (reference sequence). V lost 5 bases and J lost 4, with 12 bases in between. CDR3 in amino acids: CAWASLGNQPQHF. The CDR3 coding sequence is TGTGCCTGGGCGTCCTTGGGGAATCAGCCCCAGCATTTT.

CDR3 loop: CSVDGGLVGEKLFF. The CDR3, as DNA: TGCAGCGTTGACGGGGGATTGGTAGGAGAAAAACTGTTTTTT. The rearrangement joins TRBV29-1 to TRBJ1-4; perhaps TRBD1 as D (5 bases). The V end was cut by 3 bases, the J end by 8 bases, with 16 bases between. Germline-derived CDR1 and CDR2 are SQVTM and ANQGSEA. The CDR3 has 14 amino acids. The variable domain in full, with the rest retrieved from reference TRBV29-1 and TRBJ1-4, is SAVISQKPSRDICQRGTSLTIQCQVDSQVTMMFWYRQQPGQSLTLIATANQGSEATYESGFVIDKFPISRPNLTFSTLTVSNMSPEDSSIYLCSVDGGLVGEKLFFGSGTQLSVL.

The V and J genes are TRBV7-3 and TRBJ1-6; D remains ambiguous. Trimming shortened V by 2 bases and J by 9 bases, and 8 bases separated the two germline ends. CDR1 and CDR2 (germline): SGHTA, FQGTGA. The CDR3 covers 13 residues. The CDR3 spells CASSLAEGSPLHF. The DNA of the CDR3 is TGTGCCAGCAGCTTAGCAGAGGGTTCACCCCTCCACTTT.

This chain links TRBV6-6 with TRBJ1-2, with a tentative D call TRBD1 (5 bases). CDR3 length: 14 amino acids. Germline CDR1 MNHNY, CDR2 SVGAGI (reference sequence). Trimming left V 6 bases short and J 4 bases short, with 15 bases between. CDR3 sequence: CASSAIGESYGYTF. The CDR3 DNA reads TGTGCCAGCAGCGCGATAGGGGAGAGCTATGGCTACACCTTC.

The chain links TRBV7-9 to TRBJ1-4; 9 nucleotides agree with TRBD1. This CDR3 contains 15 residues. With V trimmed by 6 bases and J by 6 bases, 8 bases remained unmatched. CDR1 and CDR2 (germline): SEHNR, FQNEAQ (reference sequence). DNA of the CDR3: TGTGCCAGCAGTGGAGGACAGGGGAAGGATGAAAAACTGTTTTTT. It encodes CASSGGQGKDEKLFF.